This section outlines one T cell receptor beta chain sequence together with its context. In its sample, this clonotype was seen a few times. It lacks a known antigen. The sample holds no much larger clone one base away, and base qualities are not on file. These data belong to a study of T cell repertoires in cytomegalovirus infection (dated by TCRdb to about 2019). In the study overall: Because public TCR beta signatures pointed to carriage of CMV infection together with the matching HLA type, the HLA type of each donor mattered for the analysis.

What the research found in general, with its limitations: Carriers of CMV infection plus the relevant HLA type were discriminated by the cumulative frequency of public TCR beta family members in the study cohort and in an independent approximately 340-donor cohort. In the ex vivo response, HLA-C-restricted CMV-specific TCR beta clonotypes were dominant, and in two of eight donors the single most frequent clonotype came from this HLA-C-restricted group.

The listed sequencing device is Illumina HiSeq 1500. In TCRdb, the public reads were trimmed at Q25 with fastp and aligned with MiXCR, with productive beta chains retained. Duplicate CDR3 protein sequences are folded into a single record with the most common DNA and genes. Present in this sample are over 300,000 distinct CDR3 sequences, more than 8% of which were seen just once. The ten biggest clones cover around 4% of the sample. Per the germline V gene, SGHTA is the CDR1 and FQGNSA is the CDR2. Including cysteine and phenylalanine, the CDR3 has 13 amino acids. The CDR3 DNA has 39 bases and is translated from base 1. V drops 10 bases and J drops 0 bases, leaving 12 bases in between.

This receptor was identified in a human donor in good health (CMV status not recorded). Some clones in this sample may be carry-over from other donors' samples. The sample taken for sequencing was PBMCs. The chain is assembled from TRBV7-2 and TRBJ1-1, with no confidently assigned D gene. The DNA is TGTGCCACCACCGGACGGGTGAACACTGAAGCTTTCTTT. The encoded protein is CATTGRVNTEAFF. Supplemented by the reference TRBV7-2 and TRBJ1-1 proteins around the CDR3, the complete variable domain is GAGVSQSPSNKVTEKGKDVELRCDPISGHTALYWYRQSLGQGLEFLIYFQGNSAPDKSGLPSDRFSAERTGGSVSTLTIQRTQQEDSAVYLCATTGRVNTEAFFGQGTRLTVV.